This passage covers 2 T cell receptor beta chains from one sample sequenced in a study of T cell repertoires in cytomegalovirus infection. Which antigens these TCRs recognize remains unknown. TCRdb analysed the reads with MiXCR anew, one entry per CDR3 protein. The repertoire consists of fewer than 900,000 distinct CDR3 sequences, with about 29% occurring once and the leading ten covering around 13%. The material was cultured CD8+ T cells from PBMCs, obtained from culture after CMV antigen stimulation. These receptors all come from a human donor in good health (CMV status not recorded). Some clones in this sample may be carry-over from other donors' samples.

This clonotype was found many times. J is TRBJ1-3 and V is TRBV6-5; D uncertain. The CDR3 loop spans 14 amino acids. With 2 bases removed from V and 3 bases from J, the gap between germline ends came to 8 bases. Germline CDR1 is MNHEY and CDR2 is SVGAGI. CDR3 residues: CASSYVQDGNTIYF. The CDR3 DNA follows: TGTGCCAGCAGTTACGTCCAGGATGGAAACACCATATATTTT.

The chain combines TRBV6-2 or TRBV6-3 with TRBJ2-3; D is unclear. Germline CDR1 is MNHEY and CDR2 is SVGEGT. The CDR3 is 15 residues long. Trimming left V 0 bases short and J 2 bases short, with 9 bases between. The CDR3 protein is CASSYSVGFTDTQYF. In DNA, the CDR3 is TGTGCCAGCAGTTACTCGGTCGGGTTCACAGATACGCAGTATTTT.